Described below is a single T cell receptor beta chain sequence and its context. In the original processing: By means of reference gene primer amplification, nucleated cell counts were estimated. Method: immunoSEQ multiplex PCR; TCRdb's copy keeps in-frame clones and lacks some. The DNA gave D and trimming, while V, J and clone size come from that table. The sample consists of 250,000 or so clones, 84% of them appearing once. The record originates from a study of blood T cell repertoires in COVID-19. For the study at large: Spain, Italy and the United States supplied samples that represented acute and convalescent COVID-19. PBMCs, B-cell-depleted T cells, or T cells were the source of the cDNA or gDNA that made up the material.

Germline V gene sequence: CDR1 KGHDR, CDR2 SFDVKD. The CDR3 runs to 15 residues. V shed 4 bases and J shed 7 bases, with 15 bases lying between them. The rearrangement links TRBV24-1 to TRBJ2-2; D might be TRBD2 (6 bases). The source is a middle-aged man with acute or convalescent COVID-19. Sequenced material: peripheral blood. The CDR3, as DNA: TGTGCCACCAGTGACCCCAGGAGGGTGGGCGGGGAGCTGTTTTTT. Encoded protein: CATSDPRRVGGELFF.